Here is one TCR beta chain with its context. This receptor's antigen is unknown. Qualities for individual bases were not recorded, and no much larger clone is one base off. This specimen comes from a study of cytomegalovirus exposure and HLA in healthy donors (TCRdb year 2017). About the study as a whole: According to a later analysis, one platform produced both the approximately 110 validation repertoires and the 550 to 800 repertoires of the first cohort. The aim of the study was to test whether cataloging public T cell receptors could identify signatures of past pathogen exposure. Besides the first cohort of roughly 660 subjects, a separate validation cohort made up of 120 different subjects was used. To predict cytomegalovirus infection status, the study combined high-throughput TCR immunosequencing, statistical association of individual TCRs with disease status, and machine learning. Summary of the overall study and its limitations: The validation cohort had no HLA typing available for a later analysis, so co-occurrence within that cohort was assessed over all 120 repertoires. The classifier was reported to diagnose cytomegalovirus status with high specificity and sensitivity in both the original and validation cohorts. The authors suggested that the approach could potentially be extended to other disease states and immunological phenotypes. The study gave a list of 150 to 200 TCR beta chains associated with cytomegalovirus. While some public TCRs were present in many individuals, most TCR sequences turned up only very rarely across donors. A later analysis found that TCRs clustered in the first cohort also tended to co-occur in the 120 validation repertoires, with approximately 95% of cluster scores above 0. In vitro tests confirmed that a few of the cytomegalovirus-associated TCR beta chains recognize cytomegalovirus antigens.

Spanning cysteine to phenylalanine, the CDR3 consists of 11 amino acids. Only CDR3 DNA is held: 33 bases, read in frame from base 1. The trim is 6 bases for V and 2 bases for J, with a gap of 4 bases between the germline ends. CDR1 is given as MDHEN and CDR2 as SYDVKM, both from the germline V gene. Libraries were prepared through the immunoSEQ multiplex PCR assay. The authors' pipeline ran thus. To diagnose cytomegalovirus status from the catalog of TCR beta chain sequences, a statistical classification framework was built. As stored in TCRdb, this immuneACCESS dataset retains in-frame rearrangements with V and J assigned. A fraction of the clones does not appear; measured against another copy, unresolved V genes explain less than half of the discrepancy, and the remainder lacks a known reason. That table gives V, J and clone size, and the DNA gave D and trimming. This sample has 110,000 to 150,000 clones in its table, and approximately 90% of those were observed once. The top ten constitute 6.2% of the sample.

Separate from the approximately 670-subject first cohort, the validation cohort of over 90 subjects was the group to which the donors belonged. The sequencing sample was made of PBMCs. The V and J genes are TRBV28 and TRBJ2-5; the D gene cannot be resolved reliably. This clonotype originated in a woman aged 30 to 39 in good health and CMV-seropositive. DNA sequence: TGTGCCAGCAGCCTACAAGAGACCCAGTACTTC. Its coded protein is CASSLQETQYF.